This T cell receptor beta chain was found in a study of cytomegalovirus exposure and HLA in healthy donors. General study points: Follow-up analysis later connected one missense variant in DCLRE1C with trimming of TCR beta V- and J-genes. The CMV antigen specificity of three CMV-associated chains was confirmed through in vitro analysis. Immune exposure was documented only through CMV serostatus.

As regards this clone: Antigen unknown.

With V trimmed by 2 bases and J by 0 bases, 9 bases remained unmatched. The CDR3 is 17 amino acids. Germline lookup yields CDR1 SEHNR and CDR2 FQNEAQ (reference sequence). The PCR employed 60 Vbeta primers together with 13 Jbeta primers. Sequencing used immunoSEQ multiplex PCR; TCRdb keeps in-frame clones, though not all of them. The clone table shows 55,000 or so clones, with the ten largest holding approximately 9.9%. This clonotype was obtained from a woman aged 45-60 years in good health and CMV-seropositive. This sequence joins TRBV7-9 and TRBJ1-1; 7 bases align to TRBD1. The sample was PBMCs. CDR3 in DNA: TGTGCCAGCAGCTTAAGGGCCCAGGGGGTGATGAACACTGAAGCTTTCTTT. It specifies CASSLRAQGVMNTEAFF. The whole variable domain, remainder taken from reference TRBV7-9 and TRBJ1-1, is DTGVSQNPRHKITKRGQNVTFRCDPISEHNRLYWYRQTLGQGPEFLTYFQNEAQLEKSRLLSDRFSAERPKGSFSTLEIQRTEQGDSAMYLCASSLRAQGVMNTEAFFGQGTRLTVV.